This section outlines one T cell receptor beta chain sequence together with its context. In germline, CDR1 is SGHRS, CDR2 YFSETQ. The CDR3 sequence is 15 residues long. Trimming pared 0 bases from V and 3 bases from J, leaving 13 bases between. This entry belongs to a study of blood T cell repertoires in COVID-19. The overall study: Both acute and convalescent COVID-19 samples were obtained from the United States, Italy and Spain. T cells, B-cell-depleted T cells, or PBMCs supplied cDNA or gDNA.

Per the original methods: Scientists estimated how many nucleated cells there were by amplifying reference gene primers. Here immunoSEQ multiplex PCR was the method, and the copy in TCRdb shows in-frame clones only, minus some. V and J calls and clone size come straight from that table; D and trimming were deduced from the DNA. The table shows 150,000 to 200,000 clones, with around 85% occurring only once. Sequences were obtained from peripheral blood. The clonotype comes from a woman between 70 and 85 years old with acute or convalescent COVID-19. The chain is built from TRBV5-1 and TRBJ2-7, with a tentative D call TRBD1 (6 bases). CDR3 coding DNA: TGCGCCAGCAGCTTGGCACAGGGAAAGTTCTACGAGCAGTACTTC. It translates to CASSLAQGKFYEQYF. Full variable domain (missing parts from reference TRBV5-1 and TRBJ2-7): KAGVTQTPRYLIKTRGQQVTLSCSPISGHRSVSWYQQTPGQGLQFLFEYFSETQRNKGNFPGRFSGRQFSNSRSEMNVSTLELGDSALYLCASSLAQGKFYEQYFGPGTRLTVT.